This T cell receptor beta chain was obtained from a study of cytomegalovirus exposure and HLA in healthy donors. On the study more broadly: For the approximately 420 genotyped donors, 65% to 90% fell within the Caucasian-associated ancestry cluster.

Primers for the PCR totalled 60 Vbeta and 13 Jbeta. Clones were sequenced by immunoSEQ multiplex PCR, and TCRdb holds only the in-frame ones, with some missing. This sample has around 100,000 clones; roughly three fifths occur once, and the top ten carry around 3.9%. The sequenced sample consisted of PBMCs. This TCR was sampled from a man aged 30-40 years in good health and CMV-seropositive.

Here the CDR3 reads CASTPRQGAAEAFF. In DNA form, the CDR3 reads TGTGCCAGTACCCCCCGACAGGGGGCCGCTGAAGCTTTCTTT. The chain recombines TRBV19 with TRBJ1-1; 10 nucleotides match TRBD1. The CDR3 runs 14 residues. Per germline, CDR1 LNHDA and CDR2 SQIVND (reference sequence). V shed 7 bases and J 6 bases; nucleotides not matched to a gene: 8. Together with reference TRBV19 and TRBJ1-1, the CDR3 gives the full variable domain: DGGITQSPKYLFRKEGQNVTLSCEQNLNHDAMYWYRQDPGQGLRLIYYSQIVNDFQKGDIAEGYSVSREKKESFPLTVTSAQKNPTAFYLCASTPRQGAAEAFFGQGTRLTVV.